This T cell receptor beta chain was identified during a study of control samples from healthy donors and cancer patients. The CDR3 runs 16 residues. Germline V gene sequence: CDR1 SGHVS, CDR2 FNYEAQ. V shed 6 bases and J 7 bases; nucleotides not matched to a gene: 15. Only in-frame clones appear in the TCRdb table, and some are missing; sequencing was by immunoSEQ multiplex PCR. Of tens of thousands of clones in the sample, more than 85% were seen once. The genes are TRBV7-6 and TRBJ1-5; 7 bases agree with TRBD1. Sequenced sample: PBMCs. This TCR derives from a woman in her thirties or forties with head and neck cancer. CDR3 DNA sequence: TGTGCCAGCAGTCTAGAGGGGACAGTGGGACAACAGCCCCAGCATTTT. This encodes CASSLEGTVGQQPQHF.